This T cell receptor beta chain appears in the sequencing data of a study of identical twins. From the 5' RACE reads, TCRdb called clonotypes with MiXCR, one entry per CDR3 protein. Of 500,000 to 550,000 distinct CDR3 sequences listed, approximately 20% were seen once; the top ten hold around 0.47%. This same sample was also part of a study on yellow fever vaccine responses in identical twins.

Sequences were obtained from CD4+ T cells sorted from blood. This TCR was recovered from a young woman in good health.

In DNA form, the CDR3 reads TGTGCCATCCGGGGAACTGCGAACACCGGGGAGCTGTTTTTT. Amino acids: CAIRGTANTGELFF. The chain joins TRBV2 to TRBJ2-2; possibly TRBD2 for D (5 bases). CDR3 length equals 14 residues. CDR1 and CDR2 from the germline V gene are SNHLY and FYNNEI. Trimming pared 10 bases from V and 0 bases from J, leaving 12 bases between.